This TCR beta chain was recorded in a study of control samples from healthy donors and cancer patients. The data were produced by immunoSEQ multiplex PCR, yet TCRdb's version contains in-frame clones alone and is incomplete. The repertoire has some 120,000 clones, roughly 87% of them found once; the top ten carry around 1.8%. CDR1 and CDR2 from the germline V gene are GTSNPN and SVGIG (reference sequence). The length of the CDR3 is 19 residues. The trim removed 3 bases at V and 5 bases at J, leaving 17 bases unmatched. The sequencing input was blood. The chain recombines TRBV30 with TRBJ2-1, with 12 bases lining up with TRBD2. This receptor was identified in a young man in good health. CDR3 coding DNA: TGTGCCTGGAGGACGTACGGACTAGCGGGGAGAAGAATCGACAATGAGCAGTTCTTC. Its translation: CAWRTYGLAGRRIDNEQFF.